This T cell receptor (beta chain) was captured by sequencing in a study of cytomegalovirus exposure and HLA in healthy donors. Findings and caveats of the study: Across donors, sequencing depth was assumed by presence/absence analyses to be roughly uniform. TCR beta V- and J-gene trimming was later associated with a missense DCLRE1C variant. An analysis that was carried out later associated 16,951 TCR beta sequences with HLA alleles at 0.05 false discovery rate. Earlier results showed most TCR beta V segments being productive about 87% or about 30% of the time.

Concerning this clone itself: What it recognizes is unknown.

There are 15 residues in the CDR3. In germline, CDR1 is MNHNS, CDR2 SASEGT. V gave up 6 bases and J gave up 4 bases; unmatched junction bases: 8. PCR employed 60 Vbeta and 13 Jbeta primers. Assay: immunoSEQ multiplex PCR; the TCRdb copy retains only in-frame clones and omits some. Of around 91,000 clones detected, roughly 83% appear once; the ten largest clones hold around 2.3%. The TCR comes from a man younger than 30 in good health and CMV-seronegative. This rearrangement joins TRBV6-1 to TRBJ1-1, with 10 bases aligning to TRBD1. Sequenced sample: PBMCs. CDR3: CASSEGGQGGTEAFF. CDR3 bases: TGTGCCAGCAGCGAGGGAGGACAGGGGGGCACTGAAGCTTTCTTT.